This TCR beta chain emerged from a study of cytomegalovirus exposure and HLA in healthy donors. The overall study: Out of about 190 million T cells, an earlier analysis found around 110 million unique TCR beta sequences in total.

With 60 Vbeta and 13 Jbeta primers, the PCR was carried out. Method: immunoSEQ multiplex PCR; TCRdb's copy keeps in-frame clones and lacks some. The sample lists under 130,000 clones, around 80% occurring once. This clone showed up just a few times. No antigen is known for it. With V trimmed by 1 base and J by 3 bases, 8 bases remained unmatched. CDR3 length equals 17 residues. Germline CDR1 is SGHTA and CDR2 is FQGTGA. Regarding the study as a whole: On later analysis, the bulk of CMV-associated TCR beta chains appeared to be HLA-restricted. Per published accounts, TCR beta sequences correctly predicted the HLA-A and HLA-B alleles of most subjects. By HLA locus, TCR association rates varied in a later analysis, with DRB1 showing the most and HLA-C the fewest.

Sample: PBMCs. The source of this sequence is a young woman in good health and CMV-seropositive. The chain recombines TRBV7-3 with TRBJ1-4; 7 bases align to TRBD1. The CDR3 sequence: CASSLRTGEVSNEKLFF. The CDR3 bases are TGTGCCAGCAGCTTAAGAACAGGGGAGGTATCTAATGAAAAACTGTTTTTT.